The rows below give T cell receptor beta chains drawn from one sample of a study of breast tumors, draining lymph nodes, adjacent tissues. TCRdb redid the calling of the multiplex PCR reads with MiXCR, one entry per CDR3 protein. The profile shows about 200,000 distinct CDR3 sequences, less than 35% of them singletons. The sequencing sample was made of axillary lymph node tissue. All receptors derive from a female donor with breast cancer. Some clones in this sample may be carry-over from other donors' samples. CDR3s include the opening cysteine and the closing phenylalanine or tryptophan.

V: TRBV12-3/TRBV12-4
J: TRBJ2-3
length: 14
CDR3: CASSRLASTDTQYF

V: TRBV2
J: TRBJ1-2
length: 12
CDR3: CASSRTERGYTF

V: TRBV11-3
J: TRBJ2-3
length: 16
CDR3: CASSFLAGLSTDTQYF

V: TRBV28
J: TRBJ1-6
length: 18
CDR3: CASSRNGGRGYYNSPLHF

V: TRBV10-3
J: TRBJ1-2
length: 14
CDR3: CAISATGQVGGYTF

V: TRBV24-1
J: TRBJ2-5
length: 15
CDR3: CATSLGATGGWPQYF

V: TRBV20-1
J: TRBJ2-5
length: 12
CDR3: CGVTSGQETQYF

V: TRBV20-1
J: TRBJ1-1
length: 14
CDR3: CSARAGARNTEAFF

V: TRBV6-1
J: TRBJ2-1
length: 14
CDR3: CASRQGSSYNEQFF

V: TRBV7-2
J: TRBJ2-5
length: 14
CDR3: CASSIRQGRKTQYF

V: TRBV11-3
J: TRBJ2-1
length: 15
CDR3: CASSLGLGTGGEQFF

V: TRBV5-1
J: TRBJ1-4
length: 15
CDR3: CASSLAGPTNEKLFF

V: TRBV12-5
J: TRBJ2-7
length: 15
CDR3: CASGPKGLAGGEQYF

V: TRBV20-1
J: TRBJ2-7
length: 16
CDR3: CSARSPTSGSLYEQYF

V: TRBV6-5
J: TRBJ2-5
length: 16
CDR3: CASSHPRQGEGETQYF

V: TRBV25-1
J: TRBJ2-7
length: 16
CDR3: CASSARVPAGMNEQYF

V: TRBV5-1
J: TRBJ1-5
length: 15
CDR3: CASSPQGVGNQPQHF

V: TRBV20-1
J: TRBJ2-3
length: 16
CDR3: CSATPILAASTDTQYF

V: TRBV12-3/TRBV12-4
J: TRBJ1-5
length: 14
CDR3: CASTLGGAGQPQHF

V: TRBV15
J: TRBJ2-1
length: 12
CDR3: CAASSDASEQFF

V: TRBV6-1
J: TRBJ1-1
length: 13
CDR3: CASKGVKGKSAFF

V: TRBV6-1
J: TRBJ1-2
length: 14
CDR3: CATGHPDRGGGYTF

V: TRBV20-1
J: TRBJ1-6
length: 18
CDR3: CVLLCHQGPSKYNSPLHF

V: TRBV24-1
J: TRBJ1-6
length: 13
CDR3: CATKAQWNSPLHF

V: TRBV20-1
J: TRBJ2-5
length: 16
CDR3: CSARWGSQIQPETQYF